The entry below describes one T cell receptor (beta chain). Its antigen is unidentified. TCRdb's table, derived via immunoSEQ multiplex PCR, lists solely in-frame clones and lacks some. The table lists fewer than 110,000 clones, roughly 90% of them singletons. The source of the sample is a study of T cell responses to AZD1222 COVID-19 vaccine. Turning to the study itself: The analysis combined second doses at about 4 or about 12 weeks. Whole-study findings and limits: Just five to seven people given AZD1222 tested seropositive at baseline. Donors were largely white British and mainly female; clonal diversity was possibly underestimated. Nearly half of the spike-specific TCRs reportedly recognize variant regions that carry no mutations.

The germline V and J ends were trimmed by 6 bases and 2 bases, with 13 bases remaining between them. The CDR3 loop spans 14 amino acids. CDR1 and CDR2 from the germline V gene are MNHEY and SVGEGT. The sample was peripheral blood, taken on day 0 of AZD1222 vaccination. This sequence originates from an adult in good health. V and J are TRBV6-2 or TRBV6-3 and TRBJ2-5; D is undetermined. CDR3 DNA sequence: TGTGCCAGCAGCACTCTCGTCTTTCAAGAGACCCAGTACTTC. Amino acids: CASSTLVFQETQYF.